A selection of T cell receptor beta chains follows, all from one sample in a study of blood T cell repertoires in COVID-19. Data came from immunoSEQ multiplex PCR; TCRdb stores just in-frame clones and leaves some out. The data hold 150,000 to 200,000 clones, with 86% observed a single time. The sample taken for sequencing was peripheral blood. The receptors stem from a woman at least 80 years old in a cohort sampled during active or convalescent COVID-19. Each CDR3 is given with its conserved first and last residue. Fields, in order: J gene, clone size, V gene, D gene, CDR3 DNA, CDR3 protein. A D gene is named only where the DNA matches it firmly. Clone size is not always given. Where it is, it says once, few, many or a class for expanded clones.

J: TRBJ1-2; size: .; V: TRBV30; D: .; DNA: TGTGCCTGGACTCCCCCGGTTAACTATGGCTACACCTTC; CDR3: CAWTPPVNYGYTF
J: TRBJ2-5; size: .; V: TRBV2; D: TRBD2; DNA: TGTGCCAGCAGTGAGGGAGGGCTTGTGACCCAGTACTTC; CDR3: CASSEGGLVTQYF
J: TRBJ2-2; size: .; V: TRBV6-5; D: TRBD1; DNA: TGTGCCAGCAGGCGGACAGGGTGGAGCACCGGGGAGCTGTTTTTT; CDR3: CASRRTGWSTGELFF
J: TRBJ2-3; size: .; V: TRBV7-2; D: TRBD2; DNA: TGTGCCAGCAGCTTAGGCGGGAGTGCCGCAGATACGCAGTATTTT; CDR3: CASSLGGSAADTQYF
J: TRBJ1-3; size: .; V: TRBV5-1; D: .; DNA: TGCGCCAGCAGCTTCGGGGCGGGAGGAAACACCATATATTTT; CDR3: CASSFGAGGNTIYF
J: TRBJ2-2; size: .; V: TRBV19; D: .; DNA: TGTGCCAGTAGTATAGAGCTGGGGGGCGGGGGCTACACCGGGGAGCTGTTTTTT; CDR3: CASSIELGGGGYTGELFF
J: TRBJ2-7; size: .; V: TRBV30; D: TRBD2; DNA: TGTGCCTGCCAGCGGGGGGGCTCCTACGAGCAGTACTTC; CDR3: CACQRGGSYEQYF
J: TRBJ2-3; size: .; V: TRBV5-1; D: TRBD2; DNA: TGCGCCAGCAGCTTGGAGGGACTAGCGGGAGGGCCCGCAGATACGCAGTATTTT; CDR3: CASSLEGLAGGPADTQYF
J: TRBJ1-4; size: .; V: TRBV5-1; D: .; DNA: TGCGCCAGCTCCCGGGCAACTAATGAAAAACTGTTTTTT; CDR3: CASSRATNEKLFF
J: TRBJ2-3; size: .; V: TRBV10-1; D: TRBD1; DNA: TGCGCCAGCAGTGAGACGCTTCCAGGGGGAACAGATACGCAGTATTTT; CDR3: CASSETLPGGTDTQYF
J: TRBJ1-4; size: .; V: TRBV7-2; D: .; DNA: TGTGCCAGCAGCTCTTCCCGGGGCGGGGTGGAAAAACTGTTTTTT; CDR3: CASSSSRGGVEKLFF
J: TRBJ2-3; size: .; V: TRBV5-1; D: TRBD1; DNA: TGCGCCAGCAGCTCGACGATAACAGGGGGCGGGGATACGCAGTATTTT; CDR3: CASSSTITGGGDTQYF
J: TRBJ1-4; size: once; V: TRBV15; D: .; DNA: TGTGCCACCAGCAGGAGGACAGAGATGAGTGAAAAACTGTTTTTT; CDR3: CATSRRTEMSEKLFF
J: TRBJ2-3; size: .; V: TRBV11-2; D: TRBD2; DNA: TGTGCCAGCAGCTTTGGGCTAGCGGGAGGCCCAGATACGCAGTATTTT; CDR3: CASSFGLAGGPDTQYF
J: TRBJ1-3; size: .; V: TRBV6-6; D: TRBD1; DNA: TGTGCCAGCAGTTCCTCGACAGGGCAGTCAAACACCATATATTTT; CDR3: CASSSSTGQSNTIYF